The present TCR beta chain was sequenced within a study of blood T cell repertoires in COVID-19. Original processing notes: Using reference gene primer amplification, nucleated cell counts were estimated. The method was immunoSEQ multiplex PCR; TCRdb's version includes in-frame clones alone and lacks a portion of them. D and trimming come from the DNA, and the V and J calls and clone size come from that table. The table shows about 350,000 clones, with 85% to 90% occurring only once. This CDR3 is built from 16 residues. In germline, CDR1 is LNHDA, CDR2 SQIVND (reference sequence). The V gene end was trimmed by 5 bases and the J gene end by 2 bases; junction bases not matched to a gene: 6.

V gene TRBV19 combines with J gene TRBJ2-1, with TRBD2 matching 10 bases. The receptor's source is a woman aged 45-59 years with COVID-19, enrolled during active disease. Sequencing was performed on peripheral blood. The CDR3 nucleotides are TGTGCCAGTAGTGGGAGCGGGAGGGTCACCTACAATGAGCAGTTCTTC. Amino acid sequence: CASSGSGRVTYNEQFF.